The 15 T cell receptor beta chains reported below all come from one sample, sequenced in a study of cytomegalovirus exposure and HLA in healthy donors. Researchers ran the PCR with 60 Vbeta and 13 Jbeta primers. Clones were read by immunoSEQ multiplex PCR, and TCRdb kept only the in-frame ones, dropping some. The data hold about 90,000 clones, with 65% to 80% observed a single time. Sequenced: PBMCs. These receptors were obtained from a woman between 18 and 29 years old in good health and CMV-seropositive.

The chain links TRBV19 to TRBJ1-5; D gene unclear. The germline V gene encodes CDR1 LNHDA and CDR2 SQIVND (reference sequence). The CDR3 is 13 residues long. V was shortened by 5 bases and J by 4 bases, with 9 bases between the two germline ends. The CDR3 sequence is CASSLKENQPQHF. The CDR3 DNA reads as TGTGCCAGTAGTTTGAAGGAGAATCAGCCCCAGCATTTT. Using reference TRBV19 and TRBJ1-5 for the parts outside the CDR3, the full variable domain is DGGITQSPKYLFRKEGQNVTLSCEQNLNHDAMYWYRQDPGQGLRLIYYSQIVNDFQKGDIAEGYSVSREKKESFPLTVTSAQKNPTAFYLCASSLKENQPQHFGDGTRLSIL.

The V gene is TRBV7-2, the J gene TRBJ2-7; 8 bases are shared with TRBD2. The CDR3 has 15 residues. Trimming removed 5 bases from V and 4 bases from J; junction bases left unmatched: 10. Germline loops: CDR1 SGHTA, CDR2 FQGNSA. This chain's CDR3 is CASSPAGTSTYEQYF. CDR3 coding DNA: TGTGCCAGCAGCCCAGCCGGGACTAGTACTTACGAGCAGTACTTC.

The table lists this clone with a count of one. This chain joins TRBV20-1 and TRBJ2-7; 7 bases are a match to TRBD1. Per the germline V gene, CDR1 is DFQATT and CDR2 is SNEGSKA (reference sequence). The CDR3 loop spans 11 amino acids. Germline trimming cut 5 bases from V and 5 bases from J; bases unmatched to any gene: 3. This chain's CDR3 is CSAPDRDEQYF. The CDR3 region has the DNA TGCAGTGCTCCCGACAGGGACGAGCAGTACTTC.

CDR3 protein: CASSLLGADGHYGYTF. The CDR3 nucleotides read TGTGCCAGCAGCTTACTGGGGGCGGACGGCCACTATGGCTACACCTTC. The chain employs TRBV7-8 and TRBJ1-2; TRBD1 might be the D (6 bases). The CDR3 extends over 16 amino acids. Germline assignment: CDR1 SGHVS and CDR2 FQNEAQ. Trimming took 2 bases from V and 3 from J, leaving 16 bases between them. Full variable domain (outside the CDR3, taken from reference TRBV7-8 and TRBJ1-2): GAGVSQSPRYKVAKRGQDVALRCDPISGHVSLFWYQQALGQGPEFLTYFQNEAQLDKSGLPSDRFFAERPEGSVSTLKIQRTQQEDSAVYLCASSLLGADGHYGYTFGSGTRLTVV.

This rearrangement joins TRBV4-3 to TRBJ2-3; 7 nucleotides line up with TRBD2. The CDR3 contains 20 residues. Germline V lookup: CDR1 LGHNA, CDR2 YSLEER. The V gene end was trimmed by 0 bases and the J gene end by 3 bases; junction bases not matched to a gene: 18. Here the CDR3 reads CASSQESSRRRGSGTDTQYF. In nucleotides, the CDR3 is TGCGCCAGCAGCCAAGAAAGTTCTCGCCGGCGGGGGAGTGGGACAGATACGCAGTATTTT.

In this sample, this clone turned up a few times. J is TRBJ2-3 and V is TRBV25-1; 7 bases line up with TRBD2. This CDR3 has 16 residues. Germline loops: CDR1 MGHDK, CDR2 SYGVNS. J was trimmed by 2 bases and V by 2 bases; bases with no gene match: 7. In DNA, the CDR3 is TGTGCCAGCAGTGAAGGGAGCGGGGCGGTCACAGATACGCAGTATTTT. Translating it yields CASSEGSGAVTDTQYF.

This clone turned up a few times. This CDR3 is missing its conserved last phenylalanine or tryptophan, likely due to a read error. The rearrangement joins TRBV25-1 to TRBJ1-2; the match to TRBD1 covers 7 bases. Germline V lookup: CDR1 MGHDK, CDR2 SYGVNS. The CDR3 extends over 14 amino acids. Losses at the gene ends were 6 bases for V and 6 bases for J; bases not matched to a gene: 10. The CDR3 spells CASSPYTTGDGYTL. The CDR3 DNA reads as TGTGCCAGCAGCCCCTACACTACAGGGGATGGCTACACCCTC.

This clone was seen only a few times. The junction shows a germline mismatch at one end, possibly a read error. This rearrangement joins TRBV6-1 to TRBJ2-7; 12 bases line up with TRBD1. The germline V gene encodes CDR1 MNHNS and CDR2 SASEGT. CDR3 length: 16 amino acids. DNA of the CDR3: TGTGCCATCAGTGAGTCGGGGGGACAGGGGGCGCGGGAGCAGTACTTC. Encoded protein: CAISESGGQGAREQYF.

The V and J genes are TRBV18 and TRBJ2-7; D is unresolved. The length of the CDR3 is 14 residues. Germline values: CDR1 KGHSH, CDR2 LQKENI. Trimming shortened V by 2 bases and J by 2 bases, and 10 bases separated the two germline ends. The CDR3 bases are TGTGCCAGCTCACCATTTCCGGGTACCTACGAGCAGTACTTC. Translation: CASSPFPGTYEQYF.

The chain employs TRBV4-1 and TRBJ1-4; D may be TRBD1 (5 bases). This CDR3 spans 16 amino acids. From germline, CDR1 is MGHRA and CDR2 YSYEKL. The V and J ends lost 1 base and 8 bases respectively, with 17 bases between them. CDR3 sequence (DNA): TGCGCCAGCAGCCAAGGACAGTCTCAATGGGGCGAAAAACTGTTTTTT. Translated: CASSQGQSQWGEKLFF.

This clone has only a few counts. The rearrangement uses TRBV9 and TRBJ2-3; 12 nucleotides agree with TRBD2. J was trimmed by 5 bases and V by 2 bases; bases with no gene match: 6. The CDR3 has 16 amino acids. Germline-derived CDR1 and CDR2 are SGDLS and YYNGEE. The DNA for the CDR3 is TGTGCCAGCAGCGTTTCTAGCGGGGGGGCCAGAGATACGCAGTATTTT. Protein product: CASSVSSGGARDTQYF. Variable domain in full (rest from reference TRBV9 and TRBJ2-3): DSGVTQTPKHLITATGQRVTLRCSPRSGDLSVYWYQQSLDQGLQFLIQYYNGEERAKGNILERFSAQQFPDLHSELNLSSLELGDSALYFCASSVSSGGARDTQYFGPGTRLTVL.

The chain is built from TRBV6-1 and TRBJ2-7; a possible D gene is TRBD2 (5 bases). The CDR3 contains 12 residues. Looked up from germline, CDR1 is MNHNS and CDR2 is SASEGT. The V gene lost 8 bases and the J gene lost 3 bases, with 11 bases spanning the gap. CDR3 in amino acids: CASEGRGYEQYF. The CDR3 DNA reads as TGTGCCAGCGAGGGTCGGGGCTACGAGCAGTACTTC.

V and J are TRBV4-1 and TRBJ2-5, with a tentative D call TRBD1 (6 bases). TRBJ2-7 matches the DNA end more closely, so the J call is doubtful. The CDR3 has 15 residues. CDR1 and CDR2 (germline): MGHRA, YSYEKL. The CDR3 sequence: CASSQDEQGWNEQYF. CDR3 sequence (DNA): TGCGCCAGCAGCCAAGATGAACAGGGTTGGAACGAGCAGTACTTC.

The chain joins TRBV14 to TRBJ2-3; D remains ambiguous. This CDR3 spans 11 amino acids. Trimming shortened V by 2 bases and J by 9 bases, and 6 bases separated the two germline ends. Germline values: CDR1 SGHDN, CDR2 FVKESK. The CDR3 loop reads CASSQLRTQYF. The CDR3 DNA is TGTGCCAGCAGCCAACTACGCACGCAGTATTTT.

The chain has TRBV19 and TRBJ2-3; a weak D match, TRBD2 (5 bases). The CDR3 has 15 residues. Germline CDR1 LNHDA, CDR2 SQIVND (reference sequence). V lost 0 bases, J lost 1 base, and 8 bases lay in between. CDR3 DNA sequence: TGTGCCAGTAGTATAGATGGGCGGGGCACAGATACGCAGTATTTT. This translates into CASSIDGRGTDTQYF.